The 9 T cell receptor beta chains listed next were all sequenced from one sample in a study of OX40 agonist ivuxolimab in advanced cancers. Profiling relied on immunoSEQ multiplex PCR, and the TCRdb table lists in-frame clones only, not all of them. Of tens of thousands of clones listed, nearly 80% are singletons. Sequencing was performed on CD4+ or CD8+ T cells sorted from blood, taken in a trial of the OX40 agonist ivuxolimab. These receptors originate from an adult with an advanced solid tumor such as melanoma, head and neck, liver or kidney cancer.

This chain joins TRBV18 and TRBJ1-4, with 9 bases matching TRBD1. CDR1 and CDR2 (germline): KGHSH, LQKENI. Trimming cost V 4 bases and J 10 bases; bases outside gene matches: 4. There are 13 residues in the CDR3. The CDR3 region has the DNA TGTGCCAGCTCACAAGCGACAGGGGGAAAACTGTTTTTT. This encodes CASSQATGGKLFF.

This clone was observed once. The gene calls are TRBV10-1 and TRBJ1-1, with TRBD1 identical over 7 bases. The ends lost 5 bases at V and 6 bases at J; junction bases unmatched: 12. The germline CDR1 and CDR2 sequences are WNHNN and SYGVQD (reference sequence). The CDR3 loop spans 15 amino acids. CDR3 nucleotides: TGCGCCAGCAGTCCCCGACAGGGAGGTCGATCTGAAGCTTTCTTT. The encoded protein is CASSPRQGGRSEAFF.

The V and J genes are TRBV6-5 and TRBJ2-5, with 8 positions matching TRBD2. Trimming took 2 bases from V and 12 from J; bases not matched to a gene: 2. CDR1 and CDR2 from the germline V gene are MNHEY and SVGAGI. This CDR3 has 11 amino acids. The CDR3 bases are TGTGCCAGCAGTTACGGGACTAGAAAGTACTTC. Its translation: CASSYGTRKYF.

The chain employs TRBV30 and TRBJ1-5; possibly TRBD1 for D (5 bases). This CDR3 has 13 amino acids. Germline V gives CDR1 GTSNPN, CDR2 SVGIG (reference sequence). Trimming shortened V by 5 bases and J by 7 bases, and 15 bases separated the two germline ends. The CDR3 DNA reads TGTGCCTGGGCTACAGGTGGCGGACAGCCCCAGCATTTT. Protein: CAWATGGGQPQHF.

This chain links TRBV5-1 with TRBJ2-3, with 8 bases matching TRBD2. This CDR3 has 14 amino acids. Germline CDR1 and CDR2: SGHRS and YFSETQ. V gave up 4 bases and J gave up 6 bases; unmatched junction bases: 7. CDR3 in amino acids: CASSQGLGGDTQYF. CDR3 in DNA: TGCGCCAGCAGCCAGGGACTAGGAGGCGATACGCAGTATTTT.

The CDR3 DNA reads TGTGCCAGCAGATACCGGGAGGCGGCTTTCTTT. This gives the protein CASRYREAAFF. The chain recombines TRBV5-6 with TRBJ1-1; D not resolved. Germline assignment: CDR1 SGHDT and CDR2 YYEEEE. V was cut by 5 bases and J by 11 bases, with 13 bases left in between. The CDR3 consists of 11 residues.

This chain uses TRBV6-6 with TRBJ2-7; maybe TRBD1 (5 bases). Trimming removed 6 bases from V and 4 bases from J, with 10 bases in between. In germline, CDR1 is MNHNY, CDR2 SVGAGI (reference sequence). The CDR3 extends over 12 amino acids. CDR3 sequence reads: CASSEQGYEQYF. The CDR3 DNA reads TGTGCCAGCAGCGAGCAGGGTTACGAGCAGTACTTC.

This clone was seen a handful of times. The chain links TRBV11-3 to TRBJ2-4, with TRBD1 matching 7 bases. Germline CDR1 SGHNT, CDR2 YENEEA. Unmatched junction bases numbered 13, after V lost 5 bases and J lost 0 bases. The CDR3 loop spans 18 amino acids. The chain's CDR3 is CASSPGTDERLAKNIQYF. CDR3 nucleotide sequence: TGTGCCAGCAGCCCGGGGACAGACGAACGTTTAGCCAAAAACATTCAGTACTTC.

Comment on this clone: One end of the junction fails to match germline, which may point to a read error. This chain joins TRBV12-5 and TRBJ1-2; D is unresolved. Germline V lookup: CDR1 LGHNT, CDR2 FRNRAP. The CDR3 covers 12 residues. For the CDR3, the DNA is TGTGCTAGTGCTATCTTGGACGGTCCCCTCGCCTTC. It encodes CASAILDGPLAF.